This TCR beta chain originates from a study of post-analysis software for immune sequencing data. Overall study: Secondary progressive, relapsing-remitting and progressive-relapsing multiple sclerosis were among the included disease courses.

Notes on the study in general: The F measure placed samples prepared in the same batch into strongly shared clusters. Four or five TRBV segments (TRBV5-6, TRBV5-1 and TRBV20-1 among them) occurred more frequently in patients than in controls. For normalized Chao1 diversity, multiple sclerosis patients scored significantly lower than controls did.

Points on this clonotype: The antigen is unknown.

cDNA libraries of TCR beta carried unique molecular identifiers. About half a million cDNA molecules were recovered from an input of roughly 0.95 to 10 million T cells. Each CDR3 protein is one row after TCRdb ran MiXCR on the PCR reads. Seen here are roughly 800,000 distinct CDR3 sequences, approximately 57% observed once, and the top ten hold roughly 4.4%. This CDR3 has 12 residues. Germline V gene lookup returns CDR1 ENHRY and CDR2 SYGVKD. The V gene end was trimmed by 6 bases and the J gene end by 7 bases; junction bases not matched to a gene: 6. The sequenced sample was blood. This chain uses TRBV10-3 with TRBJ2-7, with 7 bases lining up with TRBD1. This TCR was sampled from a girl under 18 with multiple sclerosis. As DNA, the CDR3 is TGTGCCATCAGCCAAGGGGGCCGGGAGCAGTACTTC. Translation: CAISQGGREQYF.